This paragraph covers one T cell receptor (beta chain) sequence. Antigen unknown. This sample is part of a study of blood T cells in healthy people across ages. The second PCR ran about 7 to 12 cycles with a sample-barcoded 5' primer and J-beta primers. Each cDNA molecule received a tag from a template-switch adaptor that had 12 random nucleotides. From the 5' RACE reads, TCRdb called clonotypes with MiXCR, one entry per CDR3 protein. The sample holds around 800,000 distinct CDR3 sequences; approximately 59% are singletons and the top ten take about 30%. Overall study results and limits: Unsorted PBMCs blocked a conclusive comparison of naive and antigen-experienced cells. Older individuals had lower TCR beta diversity per million T cells (the decline was roughly linear).

Looked up from germline, CDR1 is MNHEY and CDR2 is SVGEGT. Trimming shortened V by 7 bases and J by 4 bases, and 16 bases separated the two germline ends. There are 14 residues in the CDR3. Every donor provided 9.5 to 10 milliliters of peripheral blood. The V and J genes are TRBV6-2 or TRBV6-3 and TRBJ1-2; D is perhaps TRBD1 (6 bases). The TCR originated in a man between 25 and 39 years old in good health. Sequenced sample: blood. CDR3 coding DNA: TGTGCCAGCACCCTCCGGGGGCGGACCTATGGCTACACCTTC. Translation: CASTLRGRTYGYTF.